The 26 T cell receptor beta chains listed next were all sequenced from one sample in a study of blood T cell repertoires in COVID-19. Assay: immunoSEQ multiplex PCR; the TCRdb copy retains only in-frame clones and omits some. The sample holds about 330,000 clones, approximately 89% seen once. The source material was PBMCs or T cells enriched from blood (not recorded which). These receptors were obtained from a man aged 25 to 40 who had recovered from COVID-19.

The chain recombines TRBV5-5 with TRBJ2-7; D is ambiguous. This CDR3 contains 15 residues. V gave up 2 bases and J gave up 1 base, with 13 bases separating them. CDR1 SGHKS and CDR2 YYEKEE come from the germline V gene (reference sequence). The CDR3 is CASSFGSLSSYEQYF. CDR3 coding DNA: TGTGCCAGCAGCTTTGGTAGCCTAAGTTCCTACGAGCAGTACTTC. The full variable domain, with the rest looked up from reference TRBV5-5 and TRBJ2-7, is DAGVTQSPTHLIKTRGQQVTLRCSPISGHKSVSWYQQVLGQGPQFIFQYYEKEERGRGNFPDRFSARQFPNYSSELNVNALLLGDSALYLCASSFGSLSSYEQYFGPGTRLTVT.

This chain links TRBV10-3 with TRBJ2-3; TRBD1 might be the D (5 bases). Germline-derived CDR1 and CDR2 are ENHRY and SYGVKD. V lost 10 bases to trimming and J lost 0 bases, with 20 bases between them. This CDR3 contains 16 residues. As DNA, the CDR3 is TGTGCCACGTTCCCTCAGGGTGCCCTAAGCACAGATACGCAGTATTTT. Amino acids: CATFPQGALSTDTQYF.

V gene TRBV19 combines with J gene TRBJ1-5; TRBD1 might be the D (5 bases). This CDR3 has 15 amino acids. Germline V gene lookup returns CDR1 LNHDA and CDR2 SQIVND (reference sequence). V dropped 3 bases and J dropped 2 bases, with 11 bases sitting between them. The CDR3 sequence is CASSMGRAGNQPQHF. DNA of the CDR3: TGTGCCAGTAGTATGGGCAGGGCGGGCAATCAGCCCCAGCATTTT. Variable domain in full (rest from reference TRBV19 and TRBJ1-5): DGGITQSPKYLFRKEGQNVTLSCEQNLNHDAMYWYRQDPGQGLRLIYYSQIVNDFQKGDIAEGYSVSREKKESFPLTVTSAQKNPTAFYLCASSMGRAGNQPQHFGDGTRLSIL.

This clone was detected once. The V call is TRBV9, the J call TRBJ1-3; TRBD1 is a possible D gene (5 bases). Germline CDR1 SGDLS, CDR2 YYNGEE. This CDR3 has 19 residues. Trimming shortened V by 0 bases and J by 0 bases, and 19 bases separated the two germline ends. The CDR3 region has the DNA TGTGCCAGCAGCGTAGATGGGTTGGGCAGGGTAACCTCTGGAAACACCATATATTTT. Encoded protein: CASSVDGLGRVTSGNTIYF.

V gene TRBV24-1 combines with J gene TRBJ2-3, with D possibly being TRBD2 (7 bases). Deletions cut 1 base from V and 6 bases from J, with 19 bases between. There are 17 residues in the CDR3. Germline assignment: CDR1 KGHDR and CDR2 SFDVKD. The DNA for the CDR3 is TGTGCCACCAGTGATTTCGTGTGGACGGGGGGCCGGGATACGCAGTATTTT. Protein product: CATSDFVWTGGRDTQYF.

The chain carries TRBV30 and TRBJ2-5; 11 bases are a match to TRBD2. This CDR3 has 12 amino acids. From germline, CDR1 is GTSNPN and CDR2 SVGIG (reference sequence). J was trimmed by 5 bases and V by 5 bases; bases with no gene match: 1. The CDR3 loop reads CAWASGGETQYF. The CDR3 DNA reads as TGTGCCTGGGCTAGCGGGGGGGAGACCCAGTACTTC.

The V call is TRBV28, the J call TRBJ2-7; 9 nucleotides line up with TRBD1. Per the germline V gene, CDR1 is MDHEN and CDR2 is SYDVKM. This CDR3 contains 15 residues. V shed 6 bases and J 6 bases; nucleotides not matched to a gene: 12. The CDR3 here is CASSVGTGLVGEQYF. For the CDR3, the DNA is TGTGCCAGCAGCGTAGGGACAGGGCTAGTAGGCGAGCAGTACTTC.

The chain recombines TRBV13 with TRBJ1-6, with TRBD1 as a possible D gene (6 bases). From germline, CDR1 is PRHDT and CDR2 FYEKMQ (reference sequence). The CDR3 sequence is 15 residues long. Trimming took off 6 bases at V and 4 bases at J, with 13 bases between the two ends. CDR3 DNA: TGTGCCAGCAGTCGCGGACAGACTTATAATTCACCCCTCCACTTT. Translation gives CASSRGQTYNSPLHF.

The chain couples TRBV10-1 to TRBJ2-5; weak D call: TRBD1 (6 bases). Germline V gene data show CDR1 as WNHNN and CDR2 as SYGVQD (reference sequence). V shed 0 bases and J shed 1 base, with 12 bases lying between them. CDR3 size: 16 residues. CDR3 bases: TGCGCCAGCAGTGAGTCAACACAGGGTTTCCAAGAGACCCAGTACTTC. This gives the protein CASSESTQGFQETQYF.

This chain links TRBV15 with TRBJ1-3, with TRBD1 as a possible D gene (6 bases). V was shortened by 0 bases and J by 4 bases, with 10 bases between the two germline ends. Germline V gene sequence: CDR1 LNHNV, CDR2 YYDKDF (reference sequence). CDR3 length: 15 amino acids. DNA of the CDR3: TGTGCCACCAGCAGAGACCCAGGGACAGGAAACACCATATATTTT. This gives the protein CATSRDPGTGNTIYF. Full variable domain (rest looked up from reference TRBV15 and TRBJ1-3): DAMVIQNPRYQVTQFGKPVTLSCSQTLNHNVMYWYQQKSSQAPKLLFHYYDKDFNNEADTPDNFQSRRPNTSFCFLDIRSPGLGDTAMYLCATSRDPGTGNTIYFGEGSWLTVV.

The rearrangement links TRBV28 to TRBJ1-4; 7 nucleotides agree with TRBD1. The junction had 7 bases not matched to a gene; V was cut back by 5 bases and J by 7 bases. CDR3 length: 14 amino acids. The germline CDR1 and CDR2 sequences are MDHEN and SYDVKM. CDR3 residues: CASSPEGAGEKLFF. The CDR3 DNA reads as TGTGCCAGCAGTCCTGAGGGGGCAGGTGAAAAACTGTTTTTT.

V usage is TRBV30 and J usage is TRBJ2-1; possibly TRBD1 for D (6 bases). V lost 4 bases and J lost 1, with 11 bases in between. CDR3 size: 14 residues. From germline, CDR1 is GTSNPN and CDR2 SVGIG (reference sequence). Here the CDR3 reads CAWMDSLSYNEQFF. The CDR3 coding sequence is TGTGCCTGGATGGACAGTTTGTCCTACAATGAGCAGTTCTTC.

In DNA form, the CDR3 reads TGTGCCAGCAGCTTAGGTAGCGGGGGGGCCTATGAGCAGTTCTTC. It encodes CASSLGSGGAYEQFF. The V gene is TRBV13, the J gene TRBJ2-1; 11 bases fit TRBD2. CDR1 is PRHDT and CDR2 is FYEKMQ in the germline V gene (reference sequence). J was trimmed by 8 bases and V by 0 bases; bases with no gene match: 3. This CDR3 has 15 residues.

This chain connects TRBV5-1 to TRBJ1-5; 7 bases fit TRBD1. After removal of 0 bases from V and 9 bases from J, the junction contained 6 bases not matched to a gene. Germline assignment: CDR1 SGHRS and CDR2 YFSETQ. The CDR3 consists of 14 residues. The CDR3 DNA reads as TGCGCCAGCAGCTTGGGAGGACAGGACGTGCCCCAGCATTTT. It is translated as CASSLGGQDVPQHF.

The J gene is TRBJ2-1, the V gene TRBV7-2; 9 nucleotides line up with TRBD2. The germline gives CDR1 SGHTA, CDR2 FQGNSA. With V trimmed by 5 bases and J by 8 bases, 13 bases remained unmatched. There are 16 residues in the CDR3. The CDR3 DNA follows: TGTGCCAGCAGCCCAGGGTGGCGGGGGGGCCGAGATGAGCAGTTCTTC. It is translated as CASSPGWRGGRDEQFF.

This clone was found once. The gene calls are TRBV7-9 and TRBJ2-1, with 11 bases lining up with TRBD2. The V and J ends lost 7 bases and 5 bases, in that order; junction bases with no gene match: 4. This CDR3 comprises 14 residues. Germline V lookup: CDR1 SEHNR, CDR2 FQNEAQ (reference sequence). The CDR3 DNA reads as TGTGCCAGCACCCGACTAGCGGGGCACAATGAGCAGTTCTTC. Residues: CASTRLAGHNEQFF.

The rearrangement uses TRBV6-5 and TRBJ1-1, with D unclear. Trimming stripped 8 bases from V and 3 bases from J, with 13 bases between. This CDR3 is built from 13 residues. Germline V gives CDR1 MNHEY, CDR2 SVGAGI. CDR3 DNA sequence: TGTGCCAGCGTAAGGGAGGCGGACACTGAAGCTTTCTTT. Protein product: CASVREADTEAFF.

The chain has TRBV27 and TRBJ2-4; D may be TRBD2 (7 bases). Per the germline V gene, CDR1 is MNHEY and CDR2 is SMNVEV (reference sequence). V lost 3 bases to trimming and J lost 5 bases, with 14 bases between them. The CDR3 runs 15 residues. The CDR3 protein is CASSLGGGAQNIQYF. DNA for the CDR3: TGTGCCAGCAGTTTGGGAGGGGGGGCCCAAAACATTCAGTACTTC.

The CDR3 loop is CASSWGANYGYTF. CDR3 DNA: TGTGCCAGCAGTTGGGGGGCTAACTATGGCTACACCTTC. This sequence joins TRBV12-3 or TRBV12-4 and TRBJ1-2, with a tentative D call TRBD1 (5 bases). The V gene lost 4 bases and the J gene lost 0 bases, with 6 bases spanning the gap. CDR3 length: 13 residues.

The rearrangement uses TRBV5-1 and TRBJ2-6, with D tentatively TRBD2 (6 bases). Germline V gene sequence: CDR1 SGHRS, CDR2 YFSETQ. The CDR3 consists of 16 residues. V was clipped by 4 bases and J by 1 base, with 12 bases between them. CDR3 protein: CASSPGLTSGANVLTF. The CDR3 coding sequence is TGCGCCAGCAGCCCGGGACTGACATCTGGGGCCAACGTCCTGACTTTC.

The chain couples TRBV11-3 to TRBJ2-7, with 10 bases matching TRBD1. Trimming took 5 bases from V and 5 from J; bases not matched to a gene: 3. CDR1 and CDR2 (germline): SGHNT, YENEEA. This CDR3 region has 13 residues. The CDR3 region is CASSRGTGDEQYF. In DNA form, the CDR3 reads TGTGCCAGCAGCCGGGGGACAGGGGACGAGCAGTACTTC.

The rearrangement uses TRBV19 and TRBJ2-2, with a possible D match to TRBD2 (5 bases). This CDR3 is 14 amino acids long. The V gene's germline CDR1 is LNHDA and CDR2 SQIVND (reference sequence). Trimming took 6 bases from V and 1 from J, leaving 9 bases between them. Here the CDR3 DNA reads TGTGCCAGTAGGATAAGCGGGAACACCGGGGAGCTGTTTTTT. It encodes CASRISGNTGELFF. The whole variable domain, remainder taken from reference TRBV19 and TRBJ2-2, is DGGITQSPKYLFRKEGQNVTLSCEQNLNHDAMYWYRQDPGQGLRLIYYSQIVNDFQKGDIAEGYSVSREKKESFPLTVTSAQKNPTAFYLCASRISGNTGELFFGEGSRLTVL.

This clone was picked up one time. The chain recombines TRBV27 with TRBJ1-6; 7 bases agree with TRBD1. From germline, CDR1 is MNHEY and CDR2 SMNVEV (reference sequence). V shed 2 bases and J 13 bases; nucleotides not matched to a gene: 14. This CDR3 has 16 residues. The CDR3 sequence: CASSLEVRTGFLPLHF. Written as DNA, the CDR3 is TGTGCCAGCAGTTTAGAGGTTCGGACAGGATTCCTTCCCCTCCACTTT.

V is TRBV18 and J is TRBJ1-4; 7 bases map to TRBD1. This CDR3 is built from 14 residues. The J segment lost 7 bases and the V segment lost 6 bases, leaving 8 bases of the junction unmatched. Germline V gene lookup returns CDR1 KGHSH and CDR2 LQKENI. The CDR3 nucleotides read TGTGCCAGCTCGAAAGACAGGGCTTCTGAAAAACTGTTTTTT. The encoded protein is CASSKDRASEKLFF.

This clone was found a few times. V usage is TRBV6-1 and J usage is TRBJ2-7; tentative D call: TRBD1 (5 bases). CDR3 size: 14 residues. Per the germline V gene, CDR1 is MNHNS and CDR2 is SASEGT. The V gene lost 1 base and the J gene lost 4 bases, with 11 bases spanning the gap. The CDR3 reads CASSEVRGQYEQYF. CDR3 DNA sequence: TGTGCCAGCAGTGAAGTAAGGGGTCAATACGAGCAGTACTTC.

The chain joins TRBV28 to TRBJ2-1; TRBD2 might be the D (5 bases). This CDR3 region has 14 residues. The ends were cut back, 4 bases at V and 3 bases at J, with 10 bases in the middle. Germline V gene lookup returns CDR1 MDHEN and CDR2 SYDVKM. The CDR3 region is CASSSPGSYNEQFF. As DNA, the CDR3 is TGTGCCAGCAGTTCGCCGGGGAGCTACAATGAGCAGTTCTTC.